A selection of T cell receptor beta chains follows, all from one sample in a study of T cell responses to AZD1222 COVID-19 vaccine. Assay used: immunoSEQ multiplex PCR; TCRdb lists only in-frame clones, some missing. The table includes 130,000 or so clones, roughly 84% detected once. Sequencing was performed on peripheral blood, taken on day 0 of AZD1222 vaccination. The receptors were sampled from an adult in good health. CDR3s include the opening cysteine and the closing phenylalanine or tryptophan. D genes are given only for firm matches. Expanded clones are given a class, and other clones once, few, many or no size at all.

cdr3_aa: CASSSTWEAPDTQYF
cdr3_nt: TGTGCCAGCAGCTCGACGTGGGAGGCCCCCGATACGCAGTATTTT
v_call: TRBV9
j_call: TRBJ2-3
d_call: .
clone_size: .

cdr3_aa: CASSFDDRGYNQPQHF
cdr3_nt: TGTGCCAGCAGTTTCGATGACAGGGGATACAATCAGCCCCAGCATTTT
v_call: TRBV28
j_call: TRBJ1-5
d_call: TRBD1
clone_size: few

cdr3_aa: CASSPRAPNEKLFF
cdr3_nt: TGTGCCAGCAGCCCCCGGGCCCCAAATGAAAAACTGTTTTTT
v_call: TRBV7-9
j_call: TRBJ1-4
d_call: .
clone_size: .

cdr3_aa: CASSLVGEQEGATDTQYF
cdr3_nt: TGTGCCAGCAGCTTAGTGGGAGAGCAGGAGGGGGCCACAGATACGCAGTATTTT
v_call: TRBV7-3
j_call: TRBJ2-3
d_call: .
clone_size: .

cdr3_aa: CASSDPGAGELFF
cdr3_nt: TGTGCCAGCAGCGACCCGGGGGCCGGGGAGCTGTTTTTT
v_call: TRBV25-1
j_call: TRBJ2-2
d_call: .
clone_size: .

cdr3_aa: CASSLYLSSGSTEAFF
cdr3_nt: TGTGCCAGCAGCTTGTATTTATCGTCGGGGTCCACTGAAGCTTTCTTT
v_call: TRBV5-6
j_call: TRBJ1-1
d_call: .
clone_size: .

cdr3_aa: CASSVGQYTGELFF
cdr3_nt: TGTGCCAGCAGTGTAGGACAGTACACCGGGGAGCTGTTTTTT
v_call: TRBV6-2/TRBV6-3
j_call: TRBJ2-2
d_call: .
clone_size: .

cdr3_aa: CASSGTDTTKGYGYTF
cdr3_nt: TGTGCCAGCAGCGGGACAGATACAACGAAGGGCTATGGCTACACCTTC
v_call: TRBV9
j_call: TRBJ1-2
d_call: .
clone_size: .

cdr3_aa: CSVEDLAEAFF
cdr3_nt: TGCAGCGTTGAAGATCTGGCTGAAGCTTTCTTT
v_call: TRBV29-1
j_call: TRBJ1-1
d_call: .
clone_size: .

cdr3_aa: CSVDPFDTREKLFF
cdr3_nt: TGCAGCGTTGATCCATTCGACACCCGGGAAAAACTGTTTTTT
v_call: TRBV29-1
j_call: TRBJ1-4
d_call: .
clone_size: .

cdr3_aa: CASSLTGATGELFF
cdr3_nt: TGTGCCAGCAGTTTGACAGGGGCCACCGGGGAGCTGTTTTTT
v_call: TRBV27
j_call: TRBJ2-2
d_call: TRBD1
clone_size: .

cdr3_aa: CASSREGGIQETQYF
cdr3_nt: TGTGCCAGCAGTAGAGAAGGGGGAATACAAGAGACCCAGTACTTC
v_call: TRBV5-4
j_call: TRBJ2-5
d_call: .
clone_size: once

cdr3_aa: CASSLATQYLNTEAFF
cdr3_nt: TGCGCCAGCAGCCTAGCAACTCAGTACTTGAACACTGAAGCTTTCTTT
v_call: TRBV4-1
j_call: TRBJ1-1
d_call: .
clone_size: .

cdr3_aa: CASSPPARTGELFF
cdr3_nt: TGTGCCAGCTCACCACCGGCGAGGACCGGGGAGCTGTTTTTT
v_call: TRBV18
j_call: TRBJ2-2
d_call: .
clone_size: .

cdr3_aa: CATTSDWGGRNIQYF
cdr3_nt: TGTGCCACCACTTCAGATTGGGGGGGTAGAAACATTCAGTACTTC
v_call: TRBV6-5
j_call: TRBJ2-4
d_call: TRBD2
clone_size: .

cdr3_aa: CASSNRGVVNYEQYF
cdr3_nt: TGTGCCAGCAGTAACCGGGGGGTAGTAAACTACGAGCAGTACTTC
v_call: TRBV6-5
j_call: TRBJ2-7
d_call: TRBD2
clone_size: .

cdr3_aa: CASSVADGGNTGELFF
cdr3_nt: TGTGCCAGCAGCGTAGCGGACGGGGGGAACACCGGGGAGCTGTTTTTT
v_call: TRBV9
j_call: TRBJ2-2
d_call: .
clone_size: .

cdr3_aa: CASSEAVLSLQFF
cdr3_nt: TGTGCCAGCAGTGAAGCAGTTCTCTCATTGCAGTTCTTC
v_call: TRBV6-1
j_call: TRBJ2-1
d_call: .
clone_size: .

cdr3_aa: CASSRQALNSPLHF
cdr3_nt: TGTGCCAGCTCACGGCAGGCCCTTAATTCACCCCTCCACTTT
v_call: TRBV18
j_call: TRBJ1-6
d_call: .
clone_size: .

cdr3_aa: CASLGGLAGGWEQYF
cdr3_nt: TGTGCCAGCTTGGGAGGACTAGCGGGAGGATGGGAGCAGTACTTC
v_call: TRBV28
j_call: TRBJ2-7
d_call: TRBD2
clone_size: .

cdr3_aa: CASSIGTGTSTDTQYF
cdr3_nt: TGTGCCAGTAGTATTGGGACAGGGACCAGCACAGATACGCAGTATTTT
v_call: TRBV19
j_call: TRBJ2-3
d_call: TRBD1
clone_size: once

cdr3_aa: CASSPRQGVPEAFF
cdr3_nt: TGTGCCAGCAGCCCCCGACAAGGGGTTCCTGAAGCTTTCTTT
v_call: TRBV9
j_call: TRBJ1-1
d_call: .
clone_size: once

cdr3_aa: CASSPGTSGTYEQYF
cdr3_nt: TGTGCCAGCAGCCCAGGGACTAGCGGGACCTACGAGCAGTACTTC
v_call: TRBV7-6
j_call: TRBJ2-7
d_call: TRBD2
clone_size: .

cdr3_aa: CASSLGGAGTEAFF
cdr3_nt: TGCGCCAGCAGTTTAGGGGGCGCCGGCACTGAAGCTTTCTTT
v_call: TRBV5-1
j_call: TRBJ1-1
d_call: TRBD1
clone_size: .

cdr3_aa: CASSSRTGTDTQYF
cdr3_nt: TGTGCCAGCAGCTCCAGGACAGGCACAGATACGCAGTATTTT
v_call: TRBV7-8
j_call: TRBJ2-3
d_call: .
clone_size: .

cdr3_aa: CASSFSGSGANVLTF
cdr3_nt: TGTGCCAGCAGCTTCTCAGGCTCTGGGGCCAACGTCCTGACTTTC
v_call: TRBV7-3
j_call: TRBJ2-6
d_call: .
clone_size: .

cdr3_aa: CASILSGSSGNTIYF
cdr3_nt: TGTGCCAGCATTCTTTCGGGGTCCTCTGGAAACACCATATATTTT
v_call: TRBV28
j_call: TRBJ1-3
d_call: .
clone_size: .

cdr3_aa: CASSLERTAGQYF
cdr3_nt: TGTGCCAGCAGCTTAGAGCGGACAGCCGGGCAGTACTTC
v_call: TRBV7-2
j_call: TRBJ2-7
d_call: .
clone_size: few

cdr3_aa: CATGSIATEKGNTGELFF
cdr3_nt: TGTGCCACCGGGTCCATTGCGACGGAAAAGGGGAACACCGGGGAGCTGTTTTTT
v_call: TRBV24-1
j_call: TRBJ2-2
d_call: .
clone_size: .

cdr3_aa: CASKLTGDQPQHF
cdr3_nt: TGTGCCAGCAAGTTAACAGGGGATCAGCCCCAGCATTTT
v_call: TRBV27
j_call: TRBJ1-5
d_call: TRBD1
clone_size: .

cdr3_aa: CASIKGYTEAFF
cdr3_nt: TGTGCCAGTATCAAAGGTTACACTGAAGCTTTCTTT
v_call: TRBV19
j_call: TRBJ1-1
d_call: .
clone_size: .

cdr3_aa: CASSPTSGGLTGELFF
cdr3_nt: TGTGCCAGCAGCCCGACTAGCGGGGGCCTCACCGGGGAGCTGTTTTTT
v_call: TRBV7-3
j_call: TRBJ2-2
d_call: TRBD2
clone_size: .

cdr3_aa: CASSFGGFNTEAFF
cdr3_nt: TGTGCCAGCAGCTTCGGGGGTTTTAACACTGAAGCTTTCTTT
v_call: TRBV5-6
j_call: TRBJ1-1
d_call: .
clone_size: .

cdr3_aa: CAISGTTEQFF
cdr3_nt: TGTGCCATCAGTGGCACTACAGAGCAGTTCTTC
v_call: TRBV10-3
j_call: TRBJ2-1
d_call: .
clone_size: few

cdr3_aa: CSASSQRTDGYTF
cdr3_nt: TGCAGTGCTAGTAGTCAGAGGACGGATGGCTACACCTTC
v_call: TRBV20-1
j_call: TRBJ1-2
d_call: .
clone_size: .

cdr3_aa: CASSDFRGGNYGYTF
cdr3_nt: TGCGCCAGCAGTGATTTCCGGGGGGGAAACTATGGCTACACCTTC
v_call: TRBV10-2
j_call: TRBJ1-2
d_call: .
clone_size: .

cdr3_aa: CASSVGDGGTQYF
cdr3_nt: TGTGCCAGCAGTGTCGGGGACGGAGGGACCCAGTACTTC
v_call: TRBV2
j_call: TRBJ2-5
d_call: .
clone_size: .

cdr3_aa: CASLKGGVSYEQYF
cdr3_nt: TGTGCCAGCCTTAAAGGCGGCGTCTCCTACGAGCAGTACTTC
v_call: TRBV21-1
j_call: TRBJ2-7
d_call: .
clone_size: .

cdr3_aa: CASSSANQPQHF
cdr3_nt: TGTGCCAGCAGTTCCGCGAATCAGCCCCAGCATTTT
v_call: TRBV28
j_call: TRBJ1-5
d_call: .
clone_size: .

cdr3_aa: CASSESSGSGYEQFF
cdr3_nt: TGCGCCAGCAGTGAATCCAGCGGGAGCGGGTATGAGCAGTTCTTC
v_call: TRBV10-2
j_call: TRBJ2-1
d_call: TRBD2
clone_size: once

cdr3_aa: CASSQADRGFYGYTF
cdr3_nt: TGTGCCAGCAGCCAAGCCGACAGGGGGTTCTATGGCTACACCTTC
v_call: TRBV3-1/TRBV3-2
j_call: TRBJ1-2
d_call: TRBD1
clone_size: .

cdr3_aa: CASSFAQGIAFF
cdr3_nt: TGTGCCAGCAGCTTCGCACAGGGCATCGCTTTCTTT
v_call: TRBV7-8
j_call: TRBJ1-1
d_call: .
clone_size: .

cdr3_aa: CASSSNRASYEQYF
cdr3_nt: TGTGCCAGCAGCTCCAACCGGGCCTCCTACGAGCAGTACTTC
v_call: TRBV7-8
j_call: TRBJ2-7
d_call: .
clone_size: .

cdr3_aa: CASSTGQTNEKLFF
cdr3_nt: TGTGCCAGCAGTACGGGACAGACGAATGAAAAACTGTTTTTT
v_call: TRBV6-5
j_call: TRBJ1-4
d_call: TRBD1
clone_size: .

cdr3_aa: CATSRVGQVEEKLFF
cdr3_nt: TGTGCCACCAGCAGAGTGGGCCAAGTGGAAGAAAAACTGTTTTTT
v_call: TRBV15
j_call: TRBJ1-4
d_call: .
clone_size: .

cdr3_aa: CASSQSEGSSNQPQHF
cdr3_nt: TGCGCCAGCAGTCAATCGGAAGGGTCCAGCAATCAGCCCCAGCATTTT
v_call: TRBV23-1
j_call: TRBJ1-5
d_call: .
clone_size: .

cdr3_aa: CASSPPAGAENIQYF
cdr3_nt: TGTGCCAGCTCACCACCGGCGGGGGCGGAAAACATTCAGTACTTC
v_call: TRBV18
j_call: TRBJ2-4
d_call: .
clone_size: .

cdr3_aa: CASSPILSSGNTIYF
cdr3_nt: TGTGCCAGCTCACCGATTCTTAGCTCTGGAAACACCATATATTTT
v_call: TRBV18
j_call: TRBJ1-3
d_call: .
clone_size: .

cdr3_aa: CASSSGVGETQYF
cdr3_nt: TGTGCCAGCAGTTCCGGCGTTGGGGAGACCCAGTACTTC
v_call: TRBV12-3/TRBV12-4
j_call: TRBJ2-5
d_call: .
clone_size: .

cdr3_aa: CASSWAGSGQYNYGYTF
cdr3_nt: TGTGCCAGCAGCTGGGCAGGGTCTGGTCAGTATAACTATGGCTACACCTTC
v_call: TRBV5-4
j_call: TRBJ1-2
d_call: .
clone_size: .

cdr3_aa: CASSSPGGDNQETQYF
cdr3_nt: TGTGCCAGCAGCTCCCCGGGGGGGGACAACCAAGAGACCCAGTACTTC
v_call: TRBV21-1
j_call: TRBJ2-5
d_call: .
clone_size: once

cdr3_aa: CASSPGGSHLEKLFF
cdr3_nt: TGTGCCAGCAGCCCGGGGGGAAGTCATTTGGAAAAACTGTTTTTT
v_call: TRBV14
j_call: TRBJ1-4
d_call: .
clone_size: once

cdr3_aa: CSVEQVFEGAEGTGELFF
cdr3_nt: TGCAGCGTTGAACAGGTGTTCGAGGGAGCGGAAGGCACCGGGGAGCTGTTTTTT
v_call: TRBV29-1
j_call: TRBJ2-2
d_call: .
clone_size: .

cdr3_aa: CASSLYGYTF
cdr3_nt: TGTGCCAGCAGTTTATATGGCTACACCTTC
v_call: TRBV12-3/TRBV12-4
j_call: TRBJ1-2
d_call: .
clone_size: once

cdr3_aa: CASSYTGDNYGQYF
cdr3_nt: TGCGCCAGCAGTTATACAGGGGATAACTACGGGCAGTACTTC
v_call: TRBV5-1
j_call: TRBJ2-7
d_call: TRBD1
clone_size: .

cdr3_aa: CASSPTYQSGVRNSPLHF
cdr3_nt: TGTGCCAGCAGCCCCACGTATCAGTCGGGAGTAAGAAATTCACCCCTCCACTTT
v_call: TRBV7-9
j_call: TRBJ1-6
d_call: .
clone_size: few

cdr3_aa: CASSLGSNTEAFF
cdr3_nt: TGTGCCAGCAGCTTGGGATCGAACACTGAAGCTTTCTTT
v_call: TRBV7-9
j_call: TRBJ1-1
d_call: .
clone_size: .